This is a list of T cell receptor beta chains from one sample in a study of a mutant IDH1 vaccine in newly diagnosed glioma. Libraries were prepared by immunoSEQ multiplex PCR; TCRdb keeps only in-frame clonotypes and omits some of them. This table has roughly 34,000 clones, 87% appearing once. Their antigen targets remain unknown. The input for sequencing was PBMCs, taken from a glioma patient whose treatment included an IDH1 peptide vaccine. The receptors were sampled from a woman between 25 and 40 years old with glioma. Each CDR3 is given with its conserved first and last residue. The D gene is left open where the match is weak. The size field is filled for only some rows; it gives once, few, many or a size class.

clone_size: few; j_call: TRBJ1-4; d_call: TRBD1; v_call: TRBV19; cdr3_aa: CASSIDGTGSTTNEKLFF; cdr3_nt: TGTGCCAGTAGTATAGACGGGACAGGGTCTACAACTAATGAAAAACTGTTTTTT
clone_size: -; j_call: TRBJ1-3; d_call: -; v_call: TRBV4-2; cdr3_aa: CASSQGYSGNTIYF; cdr3_nt: TGTGCCAGCAGCCAGGGGTACTCTGGAAACACCATATATTTT
clone_size: -; j_call: TRBJ2-5; d_call: -; v_call: TRBV27; cdr3_aa: CASSRTGFGAEETQYF; cdr3_nt: TGTGCCAGCAGTCGAACAGGGTTTGGGGCCGAAGAGACCCAGTACTTC
clone_size: -; j_call: TRBJ1-4; d_call: TRBD1; v_call: TRBV4-2; cdr3_aa: CASSQVGGQGDEKLFF; cdr3_nt: TGTGCCAGCAGCCAAGTCGGAGGACAGGGAGATGAAAAACTGTTTTTT
clone_size: once; j_call: TRBJ2-3; d_call: -; v_call: TRBV11-2; cdr3_aa: CASSLVRGGFSPQSTQYF; cdr3_nt: TGTGCCAGCAGCTTAGTTCGAGGGGGGTTTTCCCCACAATCTACGCAGTATTTT
clone_size: few; j_call: TRBJ2-7; d_call: -; v_call: TRBV10-3; cdr3_aa: CAISESRDGAYEQYF; cdr3_nt: TGTGCCATCAGTGAGTCGAGGGACGGAGCCTACGAGCAGTACTTC
clone_size: -; j_call: TRBJ2-7; d_call: TRBD1; v_call: TRBV6-1; cdr3_aa: CASTTGQGSQQYF; cdr3_nt: TGTGCCAGCACCACGGGACAGGGTAGCCAGCAGTACTTC
clone_size: -; j_call: TRBJ1-6; d_call: -; v_call: TRBV30; cdr3_aa: CAWSRSRDSPLHF; cdr3_nt: TGTGCCTGGAGTAGATCGAGGGATTCACCCCTCCACTTT
clone_size: -; j_call: TRBJ2-7; d_call: TRBD2; v_call: TRBV9; cdr3_aa: CASSPQVGGDYEQYF; cdr3_nt: TGTGCCAGCAGCCCCCAAGTGGGGGGGGACTACGAGCAGTACTTC
clone_size: -; j_call: TRBJ1-3; d_call: -; v_call: TRBV7-9; cdr3_aa: CASSPQGPTIYF; cdr3_nt: TGTGCCAGCAGCCCCCAGGGCCCCACCATATATTTT